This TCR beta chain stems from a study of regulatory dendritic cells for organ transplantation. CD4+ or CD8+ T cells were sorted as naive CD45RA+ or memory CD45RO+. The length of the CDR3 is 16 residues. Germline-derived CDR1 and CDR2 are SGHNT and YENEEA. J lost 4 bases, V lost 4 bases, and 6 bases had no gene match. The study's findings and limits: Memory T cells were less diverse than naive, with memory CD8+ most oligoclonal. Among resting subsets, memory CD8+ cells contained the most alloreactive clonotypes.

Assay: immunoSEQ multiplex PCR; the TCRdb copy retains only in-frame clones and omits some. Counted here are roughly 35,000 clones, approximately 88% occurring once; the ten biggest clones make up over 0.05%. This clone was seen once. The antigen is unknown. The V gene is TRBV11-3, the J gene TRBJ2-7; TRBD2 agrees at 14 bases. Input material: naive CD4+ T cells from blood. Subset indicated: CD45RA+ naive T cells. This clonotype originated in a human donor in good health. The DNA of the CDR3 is TGTGCCAGCAGCTCGACTAGCGGGAGGGCCTGTTACGAGCAGTACTTC. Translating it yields CASSSTSGRACYEQYF.